Each of the 16 T cell receptor beta chains below was sequenced from the same sample in a study of cytomegalovirus exposure and HLA in healthy donors. PCR was performed using 60 Vbeta and 13 Jbeta primers. The method was immunoSEQ multiplex PCR; TCRdb's version includes in-frame clones alone and lacks a portion of them. The repertoire has just over 150,000 clones, 70% to 90% of them found once; the top ten carry roughly 2.1%. Sequencing was performed on PBMCs. Receptors were obtained from a man aged 18 to 29 in good health and CMV-seropositive.

The chain couples TRBV9 to TRBJ1-2, with TRBD1 as a possible D gene (5 bases). V lost 7 bases, J lost 6 bases, and 22 bases lay in between. The CDR3 length is 15 residues. From germline, CDR1 is SGDLS and CDR2 YYNGEE. CDR3 sequence: CASGGSHGKVDGYTF. For the CDR3, the DNA is TGTGCCAGCGGGGGGTCACATGGAAAAGTGGATGGCTACACCTTC.

This clone was seen only a few times. The rearrangement uses TRBV5-1 and TRBJ2-1; tentatively, D is TRBD1 (6 bases). This CDR3 is 14 amino acids long. Germline CDR1 and CDR2: SGHRS and YFSETQ. V was shortened by 3 bases and J by 1 base, with 8 bases between the two germline ends. The CDR3, as DNA: TGCGCCAGCAGCTACGGACAGTCCTACAATGAGCAGTTCTTC. It yields the protein CASSYGQSYNEQFF.

A few counts support this clone. V usage is TRBV6-6 and J usage is TRBJ1-1; no definite D call. Between the trimmed V and J ends, which lost 4 bases and 11 bases, there was a span of 11 bases. This CDR3 spans 11 amino acids. The germline gives CDR1 MNHNY, CDR2 SVGAGI (reference sequence). CDR3 sequence reads: CASSSEARAFF. Written as DNA, the CDR3 is TGTGCCAGCAGTTCCGAGGCTAGGGCTTTCTTT.

The J gene is TRBJ2-5, the V gene TRBV4-1; TRBD1 is a possible D gene (5 bases). This CDR3 has 16 amino acids. Germline V CDR1 and CDR2: MGHRA, YSYEKL. Between the trimmed V and J ends, which lost 1 base and 4 bases, there was a span of 16 bases. The CDR3 here is CASSQAQVGVRETQYF. In DNA, the CDR3 is TGCGCCAGCAGCCAAGCGCAAGTAGGGGTGCGAGAGACCCAGTACTTC.

In this sample, this clone turned up once. One end of the junction does not line up with germline, which may come from a read error. V gene TRBV2 combines with J gene TRBJ2-7, with TRBD1 identical over 10 bases. CDR3 size: 16 residues. CDR1 is SNHLY and CDR2 is FYNNEI in the germline V gene. CDR3 sequence reads: CASSEGTGVSSYEQYF. The CDR3 coding sequence is TGTGCCAGCAGCGAAGGGACAGGGGTTTCCTCCTACGAGCAGTACTTC.

The chain recombines TRBV6-5 with TRBJ1-5; tentatively, D is TRBD1 (6 bases). The CDR3 length is 13 residues. Trimming removed 5 bases at V and 6 bases at J, with 11 bases between. CDR1 is MNHEY, CDR2 SVGAGI, per germline. CDR3 in DNA: TGTGCCAGCAGTGCGACAGGCGGTCAGCCCCAGCATTTT. Protein sequence: CASSATGGQPQHF.

This chain links TRBV30 with TRBJ1-1, with D uncertain. In germline, CDR1 is GTSNPN, CDR2 SVGIG (reference sequence). Between the trimmed V and J ends, which lost 0 bases and 5 bases, there was a span of 13 bases. This CDR3 has 14 residues. Here the CDR3 reads CAWSVWGERTEAFF. For the CDR3, the DNA is TGTGCCTGGAGTGTATGGGGAGAAAGGACTGAAGCTTTCTTT.

This sequence joins TRBV7-3 and TRBJ2-4, with a weak D call TRBD2 (7 bases). Looked up from germline, CDR1 is SGHTA and CDR2 is FQGTGA. This CDR3 comprises 15 residues. V was pared by 3 bases and J by 2 bases, with 11 bases between. CDR3 amino acids: CASSLGGPTKNIQYF. Written as DNA, the CDR3 is TGTGCCAGCAGCTTGGGGGGGCCAACCAAAAACATTCAGTACTTC.

This sequence joins TRBV30 and TRBJ1-3; D uncertain. Germline CDR1 and CDR2: GTSNPN and SVGIG (reference sequence). V was shortened by 1 base and J by 0 bases, with 7 bases between the two germline ends. This CDR3 has 14 amino acids. The CDR3 coding sequence is TGTGCCTGGAGTGCGGGTAGCTCTGGAAACACCATATATTTT. Translation: CAWSAGSSGNTIYF.

CDR3 loop: CAIRTTGGGNTIYF. Written as DNA, the CDR3 is TGTGCCATCAGAACGACAGGGGGTGGAAACACCATATATTTT. The chain employs TRBV10-3 and TRBJ1-3, with TRBD1 matching over 9 bases. J gave up 3 bases and V 6 bases, and 3 bases lay outside the gene matches. The CDR3 extends over 14 amino acids. Germline CDR1 and CDR2: ENHRY and SYGVKD.

Comments on this clone: The sample holds other DNA sequences that translate to the same CDR3. The rearrangement joins TRBV9 to TRBJ1-2; maybe TRBD1 (6 bases). Trimming left V 3 bases short and J 4 bases short, with 16 bases between. The CDR3 extends over 15 amino acids. Germline values: CDR1 SGDLS, CDR2 YYNGEE. The CDR3 reads CASSASWTASYGYTF. Here the CDR3 DNA reads TGTGCCAGCAGCGCTTCCTGGACAGCCTCCTATGGCTACACCTTC.

J is TRBJ1-4 and V is TRBV7-9, with 11 bases that match TRBD1. The V segment lost 3 bases and the J segment 8 bases; nucleotides outside the gene matches: 5. This CDR3 region has 15 residues. Germline V gene lookup returns CDR1 SEHNR and CDR2 FQNEAQ (reference sequence). CDR3 coding DNA: TGTGCCAGCAGCTTCGGGACAGGGGGTCGAGAAAAACTGTTTTTT. Translation gives CASSFGTGGREKLFF. The whole variable domain, filled in from reference TRBV7-9 and TRBJ1-4, reads DTGVSQNPRHKITKRGQNVTFRCDPISEHNRLYWYRQTLGQGPEFLTYFQNEAQLEKSRLLSDRFSAERPKGSFSTLEIQRTEQGDSAMYLCASSFGTGGREKLFFGSGTQLSVL.

The rearrangement uses TRBV5-1 and TRBJ1-4, with D tentatively TRBD1 (6 bases). Germline lookup yields CDR1 SGHRS and CDR2 YFSETQ. The CDR3 consists of 14 residues. V shed 2 bases and J shed 8 bases, with 13 bases lying between them. The CDR3 bases are TGCGCCAGCAGCTTAACAGGGCCGAGGGAAAAACTGTTTTTT. Residues: CASSLTGPREKLFF.

The chain couples TRBV13 to TRBJ1-1; D ambiguous. The CDR3 loop spans 13 amino acids. Germline V gene data show CDR1 as PRHDT and CDR2 as FYEKMQ (reference sequence). The V end was cut by 0 bases, the J end by 4 bases, with 6 bases between. CDR3 region: CASSLGGPTEAFF. The CDR3 DNA reads as TGTGCCAGCAGCTTAGGGGGCCCCACTGAAGCTTTCTTT. Supplemented by reference TRBV13 and TRBJ1-1, the full variable domain reads AAGVIQSPRHLIKEKRETATLKCYPIPRHDTVYWYQQGPGQDPQFLISFYEKMQSDKGSIPDRFSAQQFSDYHSELNMSSLELGDSALYFCASSLGGPTEAFFGQGTRLTVV.

This sequence joins TRBV19 and TRBJ2-3, with 8 bases fitting TRBD2. The CDR3 sequence is 14 residues long. V lost 9 bases, J lost 6 bases, and 11 bases stayed unmatched. Germline CDR1 reads LNHDA; CDR2 reads SQIVND (reference sequence). CDR3 region: CARVVGGGRDTQYF. The CDR3 coding sequence is TGTGCCAGGGTGGTCGGGGGGGGTAGGGATACGCAGTATTTT. The complete variable domain, with remaining parts taken from reference TRBV19 and TRBJ2-3, reads DGGITQSPKYLFRKEGQNVTLSCEQNLNHDAMYWYRQDPGQGLRLIYYSQIVNDFQKGDIAEGYSVSREKKESFPLTVTSAQKNPTAFYLCARVVGGGRDTQYFGPGTRLTVL.

V gene TRBV6-6 combines with J gene TRBJ2-6; D is possibly TRBD1 (6 bases). Germline CDR1 is MNHNY and CDR2 is SVGAGI (reference sequence). The CDR3 is made up of 15 amino acids. V was trimmed by 5 bases and J by 1 base, leaving 9 bases between them. In nucleotides, the CDR3 is TGTGCCAGCAGTAACAGGGTGTCTGGGGCCAACGTCCTGACTTTC. The encoded protein is CASSNRVSGANVLTF.